This T cell receptor (beta chain) was recovered during a study of cytomegalovirus exposure and HLA in healthy donors. General observations from the study: Investigators reported fewer than 200 TCR beta chains as tied to cytomegalovirus. Reports showed the classifier diagnosing cytomegalovirus status with high specificity and sensitivity.

Vbeta (60) and Jbeta (13) primers were used in the PCR. This table comes from immunoSEQ multiplex PCR, and its TCRdb copy is limited to in-frame clones, with some not included. The table has some 130,000 clones, more than 70% seen once. This clone turned up a few times. The antigen is not known. There are 17 residues in the CDR3. Germline CDR1 SGHNT, CDR2 YYREEE (reference sequence). Unmatched junction bases numbered 2, after V lost 0 bases and J lost 0 bases. Healthy bone marrow donors made up the cohort. Although they were nominally healthy when sampled, donors likely had unrecorded immune exposures. The V call is TRBV5-4, the J call TRBJ2-3; TRBD2 matches at 12 bases. Sample: PBMCs. The sequence came from a man in his thirties or forties in good health and CMV-seronegative. Written as DNA, the CDR3 is TGTGCCAGCAGCTTGGATGGGACTAGCGGGAGCACAGATACGCAGTATTTT. Translated, it gives CASSLDGTSGSTDTQYF.